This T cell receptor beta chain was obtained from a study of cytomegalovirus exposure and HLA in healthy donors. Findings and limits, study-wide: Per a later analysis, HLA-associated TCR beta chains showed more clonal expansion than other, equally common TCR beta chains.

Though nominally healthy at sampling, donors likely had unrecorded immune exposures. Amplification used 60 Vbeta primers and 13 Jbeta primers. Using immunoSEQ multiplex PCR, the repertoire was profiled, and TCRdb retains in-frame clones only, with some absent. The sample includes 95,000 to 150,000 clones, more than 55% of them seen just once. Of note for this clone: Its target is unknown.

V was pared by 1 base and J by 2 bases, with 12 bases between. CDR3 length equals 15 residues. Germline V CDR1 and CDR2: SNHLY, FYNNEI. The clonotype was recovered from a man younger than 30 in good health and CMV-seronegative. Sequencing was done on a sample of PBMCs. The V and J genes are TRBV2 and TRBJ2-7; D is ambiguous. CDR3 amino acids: CASSEVPRSTYEQYF. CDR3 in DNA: TGTGCCAGCAGTGAAGTCCCGAGGTCTACCTACGAGCAGTACTTC. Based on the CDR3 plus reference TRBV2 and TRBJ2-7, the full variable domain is EPEVTQTPSHQVTQMGQEVILRCVPISNHLYFYWYRQILGQKVEFLVSFYNNEISEKSEIFDDQFSVERPDGSNFTLKIRSTKLEDSAMYFCASSEVPRSTYEQYFGPGTRLTVT.